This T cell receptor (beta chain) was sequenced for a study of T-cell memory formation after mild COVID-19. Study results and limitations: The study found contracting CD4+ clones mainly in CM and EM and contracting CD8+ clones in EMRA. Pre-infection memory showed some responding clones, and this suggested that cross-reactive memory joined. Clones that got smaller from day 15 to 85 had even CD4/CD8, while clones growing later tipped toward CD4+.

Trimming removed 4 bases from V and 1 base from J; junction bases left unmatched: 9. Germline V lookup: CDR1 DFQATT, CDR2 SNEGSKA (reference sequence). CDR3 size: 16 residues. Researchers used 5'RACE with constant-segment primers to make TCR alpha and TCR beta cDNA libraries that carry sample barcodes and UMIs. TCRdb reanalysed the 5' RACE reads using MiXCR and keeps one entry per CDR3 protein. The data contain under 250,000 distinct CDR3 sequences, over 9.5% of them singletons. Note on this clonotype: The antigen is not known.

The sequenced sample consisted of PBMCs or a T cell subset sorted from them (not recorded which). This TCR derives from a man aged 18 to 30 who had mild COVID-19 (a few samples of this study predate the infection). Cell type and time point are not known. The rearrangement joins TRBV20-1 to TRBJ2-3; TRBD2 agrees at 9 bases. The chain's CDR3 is CSATHYPSGGTDTQYF. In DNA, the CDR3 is TGCAGTGCTACCCATTACCCTAGCGGGGGCACAGATACGCAGTATTTT.